Each of the 26 T cell receptor beta chains below was sequenced from the same sample in a study of cytomegalovirus exposure and HLA in healthy donors (dated by TCRdb to about 2017). Libraries were made using the immunoSEQ multiplex PCR assay. For the multiplex PCR, a mixture combining 60 forward primers for TCR Vbeta segments and 13 reverse primers for TCR Jbeta segments was used. TCRdb limited this immuneACCESS table to in-frame rearrangements with V and J called. A share of clones is missing; checked studies link under half to unresolved V genes, and the rest is unexplained. This sample holds about 220,000 clones; 82% were observed only once. The top ten constitute around 6% of the sample. The specimen was PBMCs. Receptors were obtained from a man in his forties in good health and CMV-seropositive.

The chain joins TRBV5-1 to TRBJ2-5; TRBD1 agrees at 9 bases. The germline V gene has CDR1 SGHRS and CDR2 YFSETQ. The V gene end was trimmed by 1 base and the J gene end by 5 bases; junction bases not matched to a gene: 9. The CDR3 is 16 amino acids. CDR3 coding DNA: TGCGCCAGCAGCTTGCCCCTGGGAGACAGGGGGGAGACCCAGTACTTC. Its translation: CASSLPLGDRGETQYF. The whole variable domain, remainder taken from reference TRBV5-1 and TRBJ2-5, is KAGVTQTPRYLIKTRGQQVTLSCSPISGHRSVSWYQQTPGQGLQFLFEYFSETQRNKGNFPGRFSGRQFSNSRSEMNVSTLELGDSALYLCASSLPLGDRGETQYFGPGTRLLVL.

The chain joins TRBV5-8 to TRBJ2-1; possible D gene TRBD2, 5 bases. CDR3 size: 15 residues. V was clipped by 2 bases and J by 8 bases, with 17 bases between them. Germline CDR1 reads SGHTS; CDR2 reads YDEGEE. The chain's CDR3 is CASSFGRGLGYEQFF. CDR3 DNA sequence: TGTGCCAGCAGCTTTGGACGTGGACTGGGGTATGAGCAGTTCTTC.

The rearrangement uses TRBV9 and TRBJ2-3; 8 bases are a match to TRBD2. Germline V CDR1 and CDR2: SGDLS, YYNGEE. The ends lost 5 bases at V and 3 bases at J; junction bases unmatched: 2. The CDR3 runs 13 residues. In DNA form, the CDR3 reads TGTGCCAGCAGGGCTAGCGGGACAGATACGCAGTATTTT. Amino acids: CASRASGTDTQYF.

The V gene is TRBV5-6, the J gene TRBJ1-3, with a possible D match to TRBD1 (6 bases). Deletions cut 7 bases from V and 3 bases from J, with 17 bases between. Germline values: CDR1 SGHDT, CDR2 YYEEEE. There are 15 residues in the CDR3. CDR3 sequence: CASGRTAHGGNTIYF. CDR3 sequence (DNA): TGTGCCAGCGGAAGGACAGCTCATGGTGGAAACACCATATATTTT. The entire variable domain, with the rest obtained from reference TRBV5-6 and TRBJ1-3, is as follows: DAGVTQSPTHLIKTRGQQVTLRCSPKSGHDTVSWYQQALGQGPQFIFQYYEEEERQRGNFPDRFSGHQFPNYSSELNVNALLLGDSALYLCASGRTAHGGNTIYFGEGSWLTVV.

The count of this clone is one. The chain employs TRBV9 and TRBJ2-5; possibly TRBD2 for D (5 bases). Germline assignment: CDR1 SGDLS and CDR2 YYNGEE. V was cut by 4 bases and J by 5 bases, with 15 bases left in between. The CDR3 spans 14 residues. This chain's CDR3 is CASSPQGGYETQYF. The CDR3 bases are TGTGCCAGCAGCCCACAAGGAGGCTACGAGACCCAGTACTTC.

This clone was seen more than once but under ten times. The rearrangement joins TRBV7-3 to TRBJ2-7; TRBD2 matches 8 bases. The germline gives CDR1 SGHTA, CDR2 FQGTGA. The CDR3 runs to 14 residues. J was trimmed by 6 bases and V by 1 base; bases with no gene match: 5. DNA for the CDR3: TGTGCCAGCAGCTTAATCGGGACTAGTGGCGAGCAGTACTTC. It yields the protein CASSLIGTSGEQYF. Filled out from reference TRBV7-3 and TRBJ2-7, the complete variable domain reads GAGVSQTPSNKVTEKGKYVELRCDPISGHTALYWYRQSLGQGPEFLIYFQGTGAADDSGLPNDRFFAVRPEGSVSTLKIQRTERGDSAVYLCASSLIGTSGEQYFGPGTRLTVT.

Only a few counts were recorded for this clone. The chain joins TRBV5-1 to TRBJ2-1; D may be TRBD2 (6 bases). Germline values: CDR1 SGHRS, CDR2 YFSETQ. The length of the CDR3 is 17 residues. V was clipped by 1 base and J by 5 bases, with 19 bases between them. CDR3 DNA: TGCGCCAGCAGCTTGCGGGCTGGAACGGGAGTCGACAATGAGCAGTTCTTC. This translates into CASSLRAGTGVDNEQFF.

The chain employs TRBV10-3 and TRBJ1-1; maybe TRBD1 (5 bases). This CDR3 comprises 14 residues. The germline V gene has CDR1 ENHRY and CDR2 SYGVKD. V lost 4 bases and J lost 0, with 9 bases in between. CDR3 bases: TGTGCCATCAGTGGTGGGGCTATGAACACTGAAGCTTTCTTT. It specifies CAISGGAMNTEAFF.

The V gene is TRBV5-5, the J gene TRBJ2-1, with D possibly TRBD1 on 5 matching bases. This CDR3 has 14 amino acids. V was clipped by 0 bases and J by 4 bases, with 8 bases between them. Germline V gene lookup returns CDR1 SGHKS and CDR2 YYEKEE (reference sequence). This CDR3 is CASSLGTNYNEQFF. Written as DNA, the CDR3 is TGTGCCAGCAGCTTGGGGACAAATTACAATGAGCAGTTCTTC.

The chain recombines TRBV5-1 with TRBJ2-5; 8 bases are shared with TRBD2. This CDR3 is built from 15 residues. Trimming took 2 bases from V and 1 from J; bases not matched to a gene: 4. Germline V gene lookup returns CDR1 SGHRS and CDR2 YFSETQ. For the CDR3, the DNA is TGCGCCAGCAGCTTCCAGCGGGGGCCCCAAGAGACCCAGTACTTC. As protein: CASSFQRGPQETQYF.

This chain links TRBV2 with TRBJ2-2, with a tentative D call TRBD1 (5 bases). Germline-derived CDR1 and CDR2 are SNHLY and FYNNEI. This CDR3 has 15 residues. Trimming left V 7 bases short and J 1 base short, with 13 bases between. The CDR3 region has the DNA TGTGCCAGCATACTTGCAGGGATGAACACCGGGGAGCTGTTTTTT. Residues: CASILAGMNTGELFF. Drawing the rest from reference TRBV2 and TRBJ2-2, the complete variable domain is EPEVTQTPSHQVTQMGQEVILRCVPISNHLYFYWYRQILGQKVEFLVSFYNNEISEKSEIFDDQFSVERPDGSNFTLKIRSTKLEDSAMYFCASILAGMNTGELFFGEGSRLTVL.

The V call is TRBV5-6, the J call TRBJ2-1; 7 bases match TRBD1. With 0 bases clipped from V and 2 bases from J, the junction kept 8 bases outside the gene matches. From germline, CDR1 is SGHDT and CDR2 YYEEEE. The CDR3 loop spans 17 amino acids. The CDR3 nucleotides read TGTGCCAGCAGCTTGGCCGTTAGCCAGGGGGCCTACAATGAGCAGTTCTTC. It encodes CASSLAVSQGAYNEQFF.

This sequence joins TRBV5-1 and TRBJ2-3, with D possibly matching TRBD2 (6 bases). V lost 2 bases and J lost 2, with 12 bases in between. This CDR3 has 15 residues. Germline V gives CDR1 SGHRS, CDR2 YFSETQ. The CDR3 region is CASSLPGGATDTQYF. The CDR3 DNA reads as TGCGCCAGCAGCTTACCCGGCGGGGCCACAGATACGCAGTATTTT.

This chain connects TRBV9 to TRBJ1-3; a possible D gene is TRBD1 (6 bases). In germline, CDR1 is SGDLS, CDR2 YYNGEE. With 0 bases removed from V and 2 bases from J, the gap between germline ends came to 9 bases. The CDR3 length is 15 residues. The CDR3 bases are TGTGCCAGCAGCGTAGGCGAGGGGGCTGGAAACACCATATATTTT. It specifies CASSVGEGAGNTIYF.

CDR3: CASSSDWTGGESGYTF. The CDR3 DNA reads TGTGCCAGTAGTAGCGATTGGACAGGGGGCGAGAGTGGCTACACCTTC. The chain links TRBV19 to TRBJ1-2; TRBD1 agrees at 11 bases. The CDR3 spans 16 residues. The germline gives CDR1 LNHDA, CDR2 SQIVND (reference sequence). After removal of 4 bases from V and 7 bases from J, the junction contained 11 bases not matched to a gene.

The chain carries TRBV2 and TRBJ2-7, with 11 bases fitting TRBD2. V shed 6 bases and J 1 base; nucleotides not matched to a gene: 11. This CDR3 spans 17 amino acids. Germline V gene data show CDR1 as SNHLY and CDR2 as FYNNEI. Here the CDR3 DNA reads TGTGCCAGCAGCGGCTATACTAGCGGGGGAATTTCCTACGAGCAGTACTTC. It translates to CASSGYTSGGISYEQYF.

The chain recombines TRBV11-3 with TRBJ2-5; 9 bases are shared with TRBD1. J gave up 5 bases and V 5 bases, and 9 bases lay outside the gene matches. Germline CDR1 and CDR2: SGHNT and YENEEA. The CDR3 is 15 amino acids. CDR3 residues: CASSTTGGPGETQYF. The CDR3 DNA sequence: TGTGCCAGCAGCACCACAGGGGGCCCAGGGGAGACCCAGTACTTC.

The rearrangement joins TRBV5-4 to TRBJ2-1, with D uncertain. With 5 bases removed from V and 0 bases from J, the gap between germline ends came to 12 bases. Germline CDR1 is SGHNT and CDR2 is YYREEE (reference sequence). The CDR3 loop spans 15 amino acids. The CDR3 sequence: CASSKARSSYNEQFF. CDR3 DNA sequence: TGTGCCAGCAGTAAAGCGCGGAGCTCCTACAATGAGCAGTTCTTC.

The chain joins TRBV27 to TRBJ2-2, with 9 bases identical to TRBD1. Germline CDR1 MNHEY, CDR2 SMNVEV (reference sequence). CDR3 length equals 15 residues. After removal of 5 bases from V and 3 bases from J, the junction contained 4 bases not matched to a gene. The CDR3, as DNA: TGTGCCAGCAGTAACAGGGGGCGAGACACCGGGGAGCTGTTTTTT. Its translation: CASSNRGRDTGELFF.

The chain has TRBV10-3 and TRBJ1-2; D is undetermined. With 3 bases removed from V and 4 bases from J, the gap between germline ends came to 15 bases. This CDR3 is built from 15 residues. Germline CDR1 reads ENHRY; CDR2 reads SYGVKD. DNA for the CDR3: TGTGCCATCAGTGATGCGGCAGCTATTACCTATGGCTACACCTTC. Its protein is CAISDAAAITYGYTF.

The V gene is TRBV10-3, the J gene TRBJ2-1, with D perhaps TRBD2 (5 bases). Per germline, CDR1 ENHRY and CDR2 SYGVKD. The CDR3 length is 15 residues. Deletions cut 7 bases from V and 6 bases from J, with 19 bases between. The CDR3 here is CAINEGSPRINEQFF. The CDR3, as DNA: TGTGCCATCAACGAGGGTTCACCGCGGATCAATGAGCAGTTCTTC.

The chain employs TRBV29-1 and TRBJ2-1; 14 bases are a match to TRBD2. With V trimmed by 1 base and J by 7 bases, 3 bases remained unmatched. CDR3 size: 15 residues. Per the germline V gene, CDR1 is SQVTM and CDR2 is ANQGSEA. In DNA, the CDR3 is TGCAGCGTTGAAGGGACTAGCGGGAGGATGAATGAGCAGTTCTTC. It specifies CSVEGTSGRMNEQFF.

This chain connects TRBV13 to TRBJ1-6; 8 positions match TRBD1. The CDR3 runs 17 residues. Germline CDR1 and CDR2: PRHDT and FYEKMQ (reference sequence). The V gene end was trimmed by 2 bases and the J gene end by 4 bases; junction bases not matched to a gene: 7. The CDR3 DNA is TGTGCCAGCAGCTTAAGCCCAGGGGGCCGTTATAATTCACCCCTCCACTTT. Translating gives CASSLSPGGRYNSPLHF.

A single count supports this clone. The chain uses TRBV6-5 and TRBJ1-2; 7 positions agree with TRBD1. The V and J ends lost 2 bases and 7 bases, in that order; junction bases with no gene match: 7. There are 14 residues in the CDR3. Germline V gene sequence: CDR1 MNHEY, CDR2 SVGAGI. As DNA, the CDR3 is TGTGCCAGCAGTTACCTACAGGGGTTCCGTGGCTACACCTTC. It specifies CASSYLQGFRGYTF.

This chain joins TRBV5-1 and TRBJ2-7; the D gene is possibly TRBD2 (6 bases). Germline V gives CDR1 SGHRS, CDR2 YFSETQ. This CDR3 spans 14 amino acids. The V and J ends lost 1 base and 10 bases respectively, with 18 bases between them. The CDR3 spells CASSLMGGIIDQYF. The CDR3 bases are TGCGCCAGCAGCTTGATGGGGGGAATAATTGACCAGTACTTC.

The chain has TRBV5-1 and TRBJ2-3, with TRBD2 as a possible D gene (5 bases). Germline CDR1 and CDR2: SGHRS and YFSETQ. Between the trimmed V and J ends, which lost 0 bases and 1 base, there was a span of 12 bases. The CDR3 is 16 residues long. The CDR3 DNA reads as TGCGCCAGCAGCTTGGGGGCTAGGCGGGGCACAGATACGCAGTATTTT. Its translation is CASSLGARRGTDTQYF.